This T cell receptor beta chain was observed in a study of Ad26.COV2.S vaccination and SARS-CoV-2 variants. Study-wide background: Intramuscularly, Ad26.COV2.S was given either once or twice, 56 days apart.

Remarks on this clone: Its antigen is not identified.

The treatment was: roughly 19 received Ad26.COV2.S at low or high dose, single or two shots; 5 received placebo; per-sample allocation not given. Sampling was performed 63 days after the first vaccine or placebo injection. The data were produced by immunoSEQ multiplex PCR, yet TCRdb's version contains in-frame clones alone and is incomplete. The table has roughly 320,000 clones, around nine tenths seen once. Study outcomes and limitations: Total responses of T cells may have been underestimated by the analyses of TCR breadth and depth. Substantial breadth was reportedly displayed by spike-specific CD8+ and CD4+ T cell responses after vaccination.

The germline CDR1 and CDR2 sequences are SEHNR and FQNEAQ (reference sequence). The CDR3 extends over 12 amino acids. Trimming removed 2 bases at V and 10 bases at J, with 9 bases between. The rearrangement joins TRBV7-9 to TRBJ2-1, with no clear D. The sequence came from a person aged 18 to 65 who received the Ad26.COV2.S COVID-19 vaccine or a placebo. The input for sequencing was peripheral blood, taken in a trial of Ad26.COV2.S vaccine versus placebo. The CDR3 is CASSLPGPEQFF. The DNA for the CDR3 is TGTGCCAGCAGCTTACCCGGACCGGAGCAGTTCTTC.